The clone carrying this T cell receptor beta chain was detected once. This entry belongs to a study of T cell responses to AZD1222 COVID-19 vaccine. Produced via immunoSEQ multiplex PCR; TCRdb's table is partial and in-frame only. Of 86,000 or so clones in the sample, about 93% were seen once. Sample: peripheral blood, taken 28 days after the second AZD1222 dose. This receptor was identified in an adult who received the AZD1222 COVID-19 vaccine.

CDR3 nucleotides: TGCGCCAGCGAGGAGGGGACAGTAGCCGGGGAGCTGTTTTTT. It specifies CASEEGTVAGELFF. V and J are TRBV5-1 and TRBJ2-2; tentative D call: TRBD1 (7 bases). The CDR3 has 14 amino acids. Trimming took 7 bases from V and 6 from J, leaving 16 bases between them. CDR1 is SGHRS, CDR2 YFSETQ, per germline.